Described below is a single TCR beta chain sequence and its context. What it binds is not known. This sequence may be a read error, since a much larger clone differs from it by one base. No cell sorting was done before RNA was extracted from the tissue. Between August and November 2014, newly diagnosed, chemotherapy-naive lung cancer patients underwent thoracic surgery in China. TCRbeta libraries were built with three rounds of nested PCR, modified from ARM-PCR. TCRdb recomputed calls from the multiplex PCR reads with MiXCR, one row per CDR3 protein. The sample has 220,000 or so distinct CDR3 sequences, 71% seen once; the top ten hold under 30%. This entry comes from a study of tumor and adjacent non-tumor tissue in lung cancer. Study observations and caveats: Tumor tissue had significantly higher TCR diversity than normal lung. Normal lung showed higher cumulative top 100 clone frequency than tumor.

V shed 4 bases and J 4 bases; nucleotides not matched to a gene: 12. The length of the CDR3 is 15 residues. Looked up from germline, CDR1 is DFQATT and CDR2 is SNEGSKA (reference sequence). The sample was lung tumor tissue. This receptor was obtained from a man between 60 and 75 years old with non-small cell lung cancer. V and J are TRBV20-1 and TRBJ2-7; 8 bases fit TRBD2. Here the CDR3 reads CSAISPGLGRYEQYF. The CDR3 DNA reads TGCAGTGCTATAAGTCCGGGACTAGGGCGTTACGAGCAGTACTTC.